The 25 T cell receptor beta chains in this list originate from one sample, sequenced in a study of molecular identifiers for immune sequencing clone quantification. TCRdb reprocessed the PCR reads with MiXCR, giving one entry per CDR3 protein. The table lists under 600,000 distinct CDR3 sequences, under 30% of them singletons, with around 0.8% in the top ten. Source material: naive CD8+ T cells from blood, with Jurkat cell RNA spiked in. Subset of the sample: FACS-sorted CD8+CD4-CCR7+CD45RA+ naive T cells. Receptors originate from a human donor in good health. Some libraries in this study had Jurkat cell RNA spiked in.

The chain combines TRBV19 with TRBJ1-5; a possible D gene is TRBD1 (6 bases). The CDR3 totals 15 residues. The ends were cut back, 7 bases at V and 0 bases at J, with 13 bases in the middle. Germline loops: CDR1 LNHDA, CDR2 SQIVND (reference sequence). The CDR3 region has the DNA TGTGCCAGTACGGTTGGGACACGTAGCAATCAGCCCCAGCATTTT. It specifies CASTVGTRSNQPQHF. Drawing the rest from reference TRBV19 and TRBJ1-5, the complete variable domain is DGGITQSPKYLFRKEGQNVTLSCEQNLNHDAMYWYRQDPGQGLRLIYYSQIVNDFQKGDIAEGYSVSREKKESFPLTVTSAQKNPTAFYLCASTVGTRSNQPQHFGDGTRLSIL.

This clonotype has a handful of counts. The genes are TRBV24-1 and TRBJ2-1, with a possible D match to TRBD1 (7 bases). The CDR3 has 12 residues. Germline lookup yields CDR1 KGHDR and CDR2 SFDVKD. V lost 11 bases and J lost 10, with 17 bases in between. The CDR3 nucleotides are TGTGCCAGCCAGGGGGGAGCTGGAGAGCAGTTCTTC. Translated, it gives CASQGGAGEQFF.

J is TRBJ1-3 and V is TRBV7-9; a weak D match, TRBD1 (6 bases). This CDR3 comprises 15 residues. V was shortened by 5 bases and J by 2 bases, with 13 bases between the two germline ends. The germline V gene has CDR1 SEHNR and CDR2 FQNEAQ (reference sequence). The CDR3: CASSDGGGTGNTIYF. Written as DNA, the CDR3 is TGTGCCAGCAGCGACGGGGGGGGCACTGGAAACACCATATATTTT. Together with reference TRBV7-9 and TRBJ1-3, the CDR3 gives the full variable domain: DTGVSQNPRHKITKRGQNVTFRCDPISEHNRLYWYRQTLGQGPEFLTYFQNEAQLEKSRLLSDRFSAERPKGSFSTLEIQRTEQGDSAMYLCASSDGGGTGNTIYFGEGSWLTVV.

This clonotype was seen only a few times. The J gene is TRBJ2-2, the V gene TRBV4-3, with 7 bases lining up with TRBD1. The junction had 3 bases not matched to a gene; V was cut back by 0 bases and J by 5 bases. Per the germline V gene, CDR1 is LGHNA and CDR2 is YSLEER. The CDR3 extends over 15 amino acids. The CDR3 DNA follows: TGCGCCAGCAGCCAAGATGACAGGGAGACCGGGGAGCTGTTTTTT. It yields the protein CASSQDDRETGELFF.

CDR3 sequence (DNA): TGTGCCTGGAGTGCGGTGGATAGCAATCAGCCCCAGCATTTT. As protein: CAWSAVDSNQPQHF. The chain employs TRBV30 and TRBJ1-5; D uncertain. V shed 1 base and J shed 0 bases, with 7 bases lying between them. Germline V gene sequence: CDR1 GTSNPN, CDR2 SVGIG (reference sequence). This CDR3 has 14 amino acids. Filled out from reference TRBV30 and TRBJ1-5, the complete variable domain reads SQTIHQWPATLVQPVGSPLSLECTVEGTSNPNLYWYRQAAGRGLQLLFYSVGIGQISSEVPQNLSASRPQDRQFILSSKKLLLSDSGFYLCAWSAVDSNQPQHFGDGTRLSIL.

At least ten counts were recorded for this clonotype. The J gene is TRBJ2-7, the V gene TRBV4-3; D may be TRBD1 (5 bases). Per the germline V gene, CDR1 is LGHNA and CDR2 is YSLEER. The germline V and J ends were trimmed by 4 bases and 3 bases, with 13 bases remaining between them. CDR3 length: 14 amino acids. The CDR3 bases are TGCGCCAGCAGCCCCGGACAAGGCAACTACGAGCAGTACTTC. This sequence encodes CASSPGQGNYEQYF.

V gene TRBV5-4 combines with J gene TRBJ2-3; 11 bases line up with TRBD1. Looked up from germline, CDR1 is SGHNT and CDR2 is YYREEE (reference sequence). CDR3 size: 16 residues. V dropped 3 bases and J dropped 4; count of bases not matched to a gene: 7. The CDR3: CASSWGTGGLADTQYF. In DNA, the CDR3 is TGTGCCAGCAGCTGGGGGACAGGGGGTTTAGCAGATACGCAGTATTTT. The entire variable domain, with the rest obtained from reference TRBV5-4 and TRBJ2-3, is as follows: ETGVTQSPTHLIKTRGQQVTLRCSSQSGHNTVSWYQQALGQGPQFIFQYYREEENGRGNFPPRFSGLQFPNYSSELNVNALELDDSALYLCASSWGTGGLADTQYFGPGTRLTVL.

This clonotype has a count of ten or more. The V gene is TRBV4-1, the J gene TRBJ2-7; a possible D gene is TRBD1 (6 bases). The germline V gene has CDR1 MGHRA and CDR2 YSYEKL. V lost 1 base and J 4 bases, leaving 8 bases between the germline ends. This CDR3 is built from 13 residues. CDR3 residues: CASSQGTVYEQYF. CDR3 nucleotide sequence: TGCGCCAGCAGCCAAGGGACAGTGTACGAGCAGTACTTC.

The genes are TRBV19 and TRBJ2-3; TRBD2 matches at 14 bases. CDR1 is LNHDA, CDR2 SQIVND, per germline (reference sequence). The trim removed 2 bases at V and 1 base at J, leaving 2 bases unmatched. This CDR3 has 17 residues. CDR3 sequence (DNA): TGTGCCAGTAGTATAATGGGACTAGCGGGAGGCACAGATACGCAGTATTTT. This codes for CASSIMGLAGGTDTQYF.

On this clonotype: The junction and the germline gene differ at one end; a read error may be behind it. The genes are TRBV12-3 or TRBV12-4 and TRBJ2-7, with 8 bases matching TRBD1. The CDR3 covers 14 residues. CDR3: CTSSLTTGGGEQYF. The CDR3, as DNA: TGTACCAGCAGTTTGACCACAGGGGGTGGCGAGCAGTACTTC.

In this sample, this clonotype turned up a few times. The genes are TRBV12-3 or TRBV12-4 and TRBJ1-3, with D possibly TRBD1 on 6 matching bases. Trimming removed 3 bases at V and 7 bases at J, with 25 bases between. The CDR3 covers 18 residues. In DNA, the CDR3 is TGTGCCAGCAGTTTTAATCTCGGGACCGGGGGCCTCGGGAACACCATATATTTT. Its protein is CASSFNLGTGGLGNTIYF.

Concerning this clonotype itself: A much larger clonotype is one base distant, so this may be a read error. V usage is TRBV29-1 and J usage is TRBJ2-7; maybe TRBD1 (5 bases). Deletions cut 6 bases from V and 5 bases from J, with 17 bases between. The germline CDR1 and CDR2 sequences are SQVTM and ANQGSEA. This CDR3 is built from 13 residues. CDR3 amino acids: CSVARGRSNEQYF. CDR3 sequence (DNA): TGCAGCGTAGCAAGGGGAAGGAGTAACGAGCAGTACTTC.

Notes on this clonotype: An end of the junction differs from the germline gene, which may be a read error. The chain carries TRBV12-3 or TRBV12-4 and TRBJ2-4; D not resolved. The CDR3 contains 14 residues. CDR3 residues: CAGSLGLAKNIQYF. The CDR3 region has the DNA TGTGCCGGCAGTTTAGGGCTAGCCAAAAACATTCAGTACTTC.

This chain links TRBV19 with TRBJ1-5, with 9 bases that match TRBD1. Trimming cost V 5 bases and J 5 bases; bases outside gene matches: 4. The CDR3 is 14 amino acids. From germline, CDR1 is LNHDA and CDR2 SQIVND (reference sequence). The CDR3 DNA is TGTGCCAGTAGTCCCTGGACAGGGGATCAGCCCCAGCATTTT. Translated, it gives CASSPWTGDQPQHF.

This clonotype has more than one count but fewer than ten. The J gene is TRBJ2-1, the V gene TRBV11-3; 8 bases map to TRBD1. The CDR3 is 13 amino acids. Trimming cost V 5 bases and J 3 bases; bases outside gene matches: 0. The germline gives CDR1 SGHNT, CDR2 YENEEA. Here the CDR3 DNA reads TGTGCCAGCAGCGGGACAGGCTACAATGAGCAGTTCTTC. Residues: CASSGTGYNEQFF.

The CDR3 DNA is TGTGCCAGCAGCTTAGCGCCCACAGGGATCTACGAGCAGTACTTC. Its translation: CASSLAPTGIYEQYF. V is TRBV7-2 and J is TRBJ2-7, with a weak D call TRBD1 (6 bases). The CDR3 spans 15 residues. The V end lost 0 bases, the J end lost 3 bases, and 12 bases lay between the germline ends. Germline V gives CDR1 SGHTA, CDR2 FQGNSA.

This chain uses TRBV20-1 with TRBJ2-5; 9 nucleotides line up with TRBD2. The CDR3 runs 16 residues. Germline V CDR1 and CDR2: DFQATT, SNEGSKA (reference sequence). The trim removed 0 bases at V and 1 base at J, leaving 6 bases unmatched. The DNA of the CDR3 is TGCAGTGCTAGAGATTTCCGAGCGGGGGGCCAAGAGACCCAGTACTTC. Its translation is CSARDFRAGGQETQYF.

This clonotype was observed a single time. In this CDR3 the conserved last residue, phenylalanine or tryptophan, is missing, so a read error is likely. V is TRBV29-1 and J is TRBJ2-1; 10 nucleotides agree with TRBD1. CDR3 length: 14 amino acids. Germline values: CDR1 SQVTM, CDR2 ANQGSEA. J was trimmed by 8 bases and V by 6 bases; bases with no gene match: 10. Here the CDR3 reads CSVESGDRGHEQFS. The CDR3 nucleotides read TGCAGCGTCGAGTCAGGGGACAGGGGACATGAGCAGTTCTCC.

This clonotype occurred many times. The chain carries TRBV9 and TRBJ1-4; D is perhaps TRBD1 (6 bases). This CDR3 spans 17 amino acids. V was cut by 4 bases and J by 7 bases, with 23 bases left in between. Germline-derived CDR1 and CDR2 are SGDLS and YYNGEE. This CDR3 reads CASSLYAGTPSREKLFF. The CDR3 DNA sequence: TGTGCCAGCAGCCTGTATGCTGGGACACCCTCTCGTGAAAAACTGTTTTTT.

This clonotype was observed a handful of times. The chain uses TRBV4-1 and TRBJ1-2; D unresolved. The CDR3 sequence is 15 residues long. Per the germline V gene, CDR1 is MGHRA and CDR2 is YSYEKL. The V gene lost 0 bases and the J gene lost 6 bases, with 14 bases spanning the gap. Here the CDR3 reads CASSQEEVPGHGYTF. The CDR3 bases are TGCGCCAGCAGCCAAGAGGAGGTCCCCGGACATGGCTACACCTTC.

As for this clonotype: A much larger clone is a single base away; this may be a read error. V is TRBV7-2 and J is TRBJ2-7; D possibly matches TRBD1 or TRBD2 (5 bases each). Per germline, CDR1 SGHTA and CDR2 FQGNSA. The CDR3 covers 15 residues. The CDR3 DNA sequence: TGTTCCAGCAGCCACGGTGGGACCCAGACCTACGAGCAGTACTTC. It is translated as CSSSHGGTQTYEQYF.

This clonotype was counted a few times. This rearrangement joins TRBV29-1 to TRBJ1-1; D is possibly TRBD1 (5 bases). Germline CDR1 reads SQVTM; CDR2 reads ANQGSEA. The CDR3 totals 13 residues. The V end was cut by 7 bases, the J end by 4 bases, with 16 bases between. CDR3 protein: CSASGPVGTEAFF. For the CDR3, the DNA is TGCAGCGCTTCGGGACCGGTGGGCACTGAAGCTTTCTTT. The full variable domain, rest sourced from reference TRBV29-1 and TRBJ1-1, is SAVISQKPSRDICQRGTSLTIQCQVDSQVTMMFWYRQQPGQSLTLIATANQGSEATYESGFVIDKFPISRPNLTFSTLTVSNMSPEDSSIYLCSASGPVGTEAFFGQGTRLTVV.

As regards this clonotype: At one end the junction does not follow the germline gene, possibly because of a read error. The rearrangement joins TRBV7-2 to TRBJ1-1, with 7 bases aligning to TRBD1. The V gene's germline CDR1 is SGHTA and CDR2 FQGNSA. There are 14 residues in the CDR3. As DNA, the CDR3 is TGCGCCGGCAGACGCGACAGGGCTTGGACTGAAGCTTTCTTT. Protein product: CAGRRDRAWTEAFF.

The sample holds a few counts of this clonotype. The chain recombines TRBV14 with TRBJ2-5; 10 nucleotides match TRBD1. V was pared by 5 bases and J by 0 bases, with 12 bases of the junction left unmatched. In germline, CDR1 is SGHDN, CDR2 FVKESK. The CDR3 totals 18 residues. The CDR3 loop reads CASSNLPPGQGYQETQYF. In nucleotides, the CDR3 is TGTGCCAGCAGCAACTTGCCCCCGGGACAGGGGTACCAAGAGACCCAGTACTTC.

This clonotype came up many times. This chain joins TRBV24-1 and TRBJ2-1; unclear D gene. Per the germline V gene, CDR1 is KGHDR and CDR2 is SFDVKD. Trimming stripped 4 bases from V and 4 bases from J, with 7 bases between. The CDR3 consists of 13 residues. CDR3 protein: CATSESTYNEQFF. The CDR3 nucleotides are TGTGCCACCAGTGAATCCACTTACAATGAGCAGTTCTTC.